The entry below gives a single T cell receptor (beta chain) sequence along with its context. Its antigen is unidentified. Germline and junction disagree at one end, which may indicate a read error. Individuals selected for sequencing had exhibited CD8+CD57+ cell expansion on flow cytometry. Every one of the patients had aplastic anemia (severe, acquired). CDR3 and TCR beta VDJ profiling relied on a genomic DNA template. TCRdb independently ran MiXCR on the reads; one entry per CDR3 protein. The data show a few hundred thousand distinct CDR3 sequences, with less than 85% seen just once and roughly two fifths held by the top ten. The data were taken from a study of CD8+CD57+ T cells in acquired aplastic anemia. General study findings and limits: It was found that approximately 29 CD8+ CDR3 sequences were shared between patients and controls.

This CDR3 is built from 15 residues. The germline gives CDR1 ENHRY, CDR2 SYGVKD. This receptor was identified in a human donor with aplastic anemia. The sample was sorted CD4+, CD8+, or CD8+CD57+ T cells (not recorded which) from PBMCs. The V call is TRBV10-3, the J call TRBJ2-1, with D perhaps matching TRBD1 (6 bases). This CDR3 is CAISKSGGRYNDHIF. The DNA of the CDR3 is TGTGCCATCAGTAAGTCTGGGGGCAGGTACAATGACCACATCTTC.